What follows are 11 T cell receptor beta chains derived from one specimen sequenced in a study of blood T cell repertoires in COVID-19. Produced via immunoSEQ multiplex PCR; TCRdb's table is partial and in-frame only. This sample has approximately 50,000 clones, with 60% to 85% found just once. Material: peripheral blood. The receptors originated from a man aged 50 to 59 with active or convalescent COVID-19.

CDR3: CASSPLAVGETQYF. DNA for the CDR3: TGTGCCAGCAGTCCCCTCGCGGTTGGGGAGACCCAGTACTTC. The chain couples TRBV27 to TRBJ2-5, with no clear D. This CDR3 has 14 amino acids. V was cut by 5 bases and J by 5 bases, with 15 bases left in between. Per the germline V gene, CDR1 is MNHEY and CDR2 is SMNVEV (reference sequence).

CDR3 protein: CASSEAPTGRIGTQYF. CDR3 nucleotides: TGTGCCAGCAGTGAAGCCCCGACAGGGAGAATCGGGACCCAGTACTTC. This chain links TRBV6-1 with TRBJ2-5; TRBD1 agrees at 7 bases. Trimming at V came to 0 bases and at J to 7 bases, leaving 11 bases not matched to a gene. CDR3 length: 16 residues. Germline values: CDR1 MNHNS, CDR2 SASEGT.

The table lists this clone with a count of one. This chain joins TRBV18 and TRBJ1-1; 8 bases match TRBD1. This CDR3 has 15 residues. With 3 bases clipped from V and 5 bases from J, the junction kept 8 bases outside the gene matches. CDR1 and CDR2 (germline): KGHSH, LQKENI. DNA for the CDR3: TGTGCCAGCTCACCGACAGGGGTTCGACAAACTGAAGCTTTCTTT. It translates to CASSPTGVRQTEAFF.

The rearrangement links TRBV7-8 to TRBJ2-3, with 13 bases aligning to TRBD2. Trimming at V came to 4 bases and at J to 11 bases, leaving 12 bases not matched to a gene. The CDR3 covers 16 residues. Germline CDR1 is SGHVS and CDR2 is FQNEAQ. Written as DNA, the CDR3 is TGTGCCAGCAGCTGGGGACTAGCGGGACCTTTACAAGGGCAGTATTTT. It yields the protein CASSWGLAGPLQGQYF. The variable domain in full, with the rest retrieved from reference TRBV7-8 and TRBJ2-3, is GAGVSQSPRYKVAKRGQDVALRCDPISGHVSLFWYQQALGQGPEFLTYFQNEAQLDKSGLPSDRFFAERPEGSVSTLKIQRTQQEDSAVYLCASSWGLAGPLQGQYFGPGTRLTVL.

The chain joins TRBV19 to TRBJ2-3, with 8 bases aligning to TRBD1. With 5 bases clipped from V and 3 bases from J, the junction kept 7 bases outside the gene matches. Germline-derived CDR1 and CDR2 are LNHDA and SQIVND (reference sequence). The CDR3 sequence is 15 residues long. CDR3 amino acids: CASSSGQARTDTQYF. In nucleotides, the CDR3 is TGTGCCAGTAGTTCGGGACAGGCGAGGACAGATACGCAGTATTTT. The complete variable domain, with remaining parts taken from reference TRBV19 and TRBJ2-3, reads DGGITQSPKYLFRKEGQNVTLSCEQNLNHDAMYWYRQDPGQGLRLIYYSQIVNDFQKGDIAEGYSVSREKKESFPLTVTSAQKNPTAFYLCASSSGQARTDTQYFGPGTRLTVL.

The chain links TRBV6-2 or TRBV6-3 to TRBJ2-5; TRBD2 is a possible D gene (6 bases). This CDR3 contains 17 residues. Trimming shortened V by 1 base and J by 2 bases, and 17 bases separated the two germline ends. Germline values: CDR1 MNHEY, CDR2 SVGEGT. DNA of the CDR3: TGTGCCAGCAGTTACTTGGTTGGGGCTAGCGCACAAGAGACCCAGTACTTC. It yields the protein CASSYLVGASAQETQYF.

The chain employs TRBV10-1 and TRBJ2-1, with TRBD2 identical over 9 bases. Germline trimming cut 0 bases from V and 9 bases from J; bases unmatched to any gene: 6. Germline CDR1 and CDR2: WNHNN and SYGVQD (reference sequence). This CDR3 has 15 amino acids. CDR3 loop: CASSESSSGEGEQFF. The CDR3 coding sequence is TGCGCCAGCAGTGAGTCTTCTAGCGGGGAGGGTGAGCAGTTCTTC.

This clone appeared a single time. The chain couples TRBV27 to TRBJ2-6, with a possible D match to TRBD2 (5 bases). V shed 9 bases and J shed 0 bases, with 9 bases lying between them. Germline V gene data show CDR1 as MNHEY and CDR2 as SMNVEV (reference sequence). The CDR3 totals 14 residues. As DNA, the CDR3 is TGTGCCAGAAACCGGGACTCTGGGGCCAACGTCCTGACTTTC. The encoded protein is CARNRDSGANVLTF. The full variable domain, with the rest looked up from reference TRBV27 and TRBJ2-6, is EAQVTQNPRYLITVTGKKLTVTCSQNMNHEYMSWYRQDPGLGLRQIYYSMNVEVTDKGDVPEGYKVSRKEKRNFPLILESPSPNQTSLYFCARNRDSGANVLTFGAGSRLTVL.

This clone was seen only once. The V gene is TRBV3-1 (or the pseudogene TRBV3-2), the J gene TRBJ2-6; D is perhaps TRBD1 (5 bases). The CDR3 loop spans 17 amino acids. The germline CDR1 and CDR2 sequences are LGHDT and YNNKEL (reference sequence). Trimming shortened V by 1 base and J by 4 bases, and 14 bases separated the two germline ends. The CDR3 DNA follows: TGTGCCAGCAGCCAAGCCCCCCAGGGATCCGGGGCCAACGTCCTGACTTTC. Its protein product is CASSQAPQGSGANVLTF.

The chain couples TRBV3-1 (or the pseudogene TRBV3-2) to TRBJ2-1, with 10 bases lining up with TRBD2. Germline CDR1 reads LGHDT; CDR2 reads YNNKEL (reference sequence). Trimming at V came to 5 bases and at J to 9 bases, leaving 13 bases not matched to a gene. CDR3 length: 16 amino acids. DNA for the CDR3: TGTGCCAGCAGCTCCTCGGCACTAGCGGGAATCGCTGAGCAGTTCTTC. This sequence encodes CASSSSALAGIAEQFF.

The chain links TRBV5-1 to TRBJ2-7; 8 bases match TRBD2. V dropped 0 bases and J dropped 7; count of bases not matched to a gene: 9. Germline CDR1 SGHRS, CDR2 YFSETQ. This CDR3 is 15 amino acids long. The CDR3 nucleotides are TGCGCCAGCAGCTTGGAAGGGACGGGAGGGAGGGAGCAGTACTTC. Protein sequence: CASSLEGTGGREQYF. Combining the CDR3 with reference TRBV5-1 and TRBJ2-7 gives the whole variable domain KAGVTQTPRYLIKTRGQQVTLSCSPISGHRSVSWYQQTPGQGLQFLFEYFSETQRNKGNFPGRFSGRQFSNSRSEMNVSTLELGDSALYLCASSLEGTGGREQYFGPGTRLTVT.